This TCR beta chain was captured in a study of OX40 agonist ivuxolimab in advanced cancers. About the study: Three dose-escalation patients had partial responses: one with hepatocellular carcinoma and two with cutaneous melanoma.

The repertoire was sequenced with immunoSEQ multiplex PCR; TCRdb's copy has only in-frame clones and lacks some. The table includes more than 50,000 clones, 70% to 85% detected once. Comment on this clone: Its target is not known.

Study-wide findings and caveats: Clonal expansion by week 6 occurred in CD4+ and CD8+ blood T cells (at 0.1 to 3.0 mg/kg). Not determined was the antigen specificity of the expanded peripheral T cells.

The sample in question was CD4+ or CD8+ T cells sorted from blood, obtained in a trial of the OX40 agonist ivuxolimab. This receptor was identified in an adult with an advanced solid tumor such as melanoma, head and neck, liver or kidney cancer.

As DNA, the CDR3 is TGTGCCAGCAGTGACAACCGGGACTCTGGGGCCAACGTCCTGACTTTC. Translated, it gives CASSDNRDSGANVLTF. This chain uses TRBV2 with TRBJ2-6; D might be TRBD2 (5 bases). Trimming shortened V by 3 bases and J by 0 bases, and 9 bases separated the two germline ends. CDR1 and CDR2 (germline): SNHLY, FYNNEI. CDR3 length equals 16 residues.